This is a list of T cell receptor beta chains from one sample in a study of control samples from healthy donors and cancer patients. The method was immunoSEQ multiplex PCR; TCRdb's version includes in-frame clones alone and lacks a portion of them. Found here are about 89,000 clones, more than 75% of them singletons; the top ten hold over 2%. The sequenced material came from blood. The source is a middle-aged woman in good health. Each CDR3 is given with its conserved first and last residue. The D gene is left open where the match is weak. A clone size is listed for some rows: how often the clone was seen (once, few, many), or a class if it is expanded.

>TRBJ1-3|TRBV7-8|NA|NA
CASSRNSGNTIYF
TGTGCCAGCAGCCGCAACTCTGGAAACACCATATATTTT
>TRBJ2-7|TRBV5-1|NA|NA
CASSLDTVTYEQYF
TGCGCCAGCAGCTTGGATACAGTAACCTACGAGCAGTACTTC
>TRBJ2-2|TRBV18|NA|TRBD1
CASSLRQGDTGELFF
TGTGCCAGCTCACTGAGACAGGGCGACACCGGGGAGCTGTTTTTT
>TRBJ1-3|TRBV7-2|NA|TRBD1
CASSYGTVTGNTIYF
TGTGCCAGCAGCTACGGGACAGTTACAGGAAACACCATATATTTT
>TRBJ2-3|TRBV7-2|NA|TRBD2
CASSLGAGLAGGREDTQYF
TGTGCCAGCAGCTTAGGGGCGGGACTAGCGGGGGGGCGAGAAGATACGCAGTATTTT
>TRBJ1-1|TRBV6-5|NA|TRBD1
CASSYTGQGNTEAFF
TGTGCCAGCAGTTACACGGGACAGGGGAACACTGAAGCTTTCTTT
>TRBJ1-2|TRBV4-1|NA|NA
CASSQGLRNYGYTF
TGCGCCAGCAGCCAAGGCCTAAGAAACTATGGCTACACCTTC
>TRBJ1-1|TRBV4-3|NA|TRBD1
CASSQGTGVNTEAFF
TGCGCCAGCAGCCAAGGGACAGGGGTGAACACTGAAGCTTTCTTT
>TRBJ1-1|TRBV30|NA|NA
CAWSVSSATDAFF
TGTGCCTGGAGTGTATCGTCTGCGACGGATGCTTTCTTT
>TRBJ1-1|TRBV30|NA|NA
CAWRYTLQGTEAFF
TGTGCCTGGAGGTACACACTCCAGGGGACTGAAGCTTTCTTT
>TRBJ1-1|TRBV29-1|NA|NA
CSARDRAMNTEAFF
TGCAGCGCCCGAGATAGGGCCATGAACACTGAAGCTTTCTTT
>TRBJ2-1|TRBV7-9|NA|NA
CASRGGWANEQFF
TGTGCCAGCAGGGGGGGCTGGGCCAATGAGCAGTTCTTC
>TRBJ1-1|TRBV7-2|NA|NA
CASSLGWGPEAFF
TGTGCCAGCAGCCTGGGTTGGGGCCCTGAAGCTTTCTTT
>TRBJ1-4|TRBV7-9|NA|NA
CASSLVLRPNPGENEKLFF
TGTGCCAGCAGCTTAGTTCTCCGCCCTAACCCCGGCGAAAATGAAAAACTGTTTTTT
>TRBJ2-3|TRBV27|NA|NA
CASSLGGAVPTDTQYF
TGTGCCAGCAGTTTAGGTGGGGCCGTCCCCACAGATACGCAGTATTTT
>TRBJ2-1|TRBV7-2|once|TRBD1
CASRNGQGLYNEQFF
TGTGCCAGCAGGAATGGACAGGGGCTATACAATGAGCAGTTCTTC
>TRBJ2-2|TRBV5-1|NA|NA
CASSLASGAGELFF
TGCGCCAGCAGCTTGGCATCGGGGGCCGGGGAGCTGTTTTTT
>TRBJ2-7|TRBV7-9|NA|TRBD1
CASSLGQGAPYEQYF
TGTGCCAGCAGCTTAGGTCAGGGGGCCCCCTACGAGCAGTACTTC
>TRBJ2-3|TRBV6-4|once|NA
CASSRKMFTDTQYF
TGTGCCAGCAGTCGAAAGATGTTCACAGATACGCAGTATTTT
>TRBJ2-7|TRBV5-8|NA|TRBD1
CASSMTGVGEQYF
TGTGCCAGCAGCATGACAGGGGTCGGCGAGCAGTACTTC
>TRBJ2-5|TRBV10-3|NA|NA
CAISEDGETQYF
TGTGCCATCAGTGAGGACGGGGAGACCCAGTACTTC
>TRBJ2-2|TRBV6-2/TRBV6-3|NA|NA
CASSPVGYGELFF
TGTGCCAGCAGTCCCGTAGGGTACGGGGAGCTGTTTTTT
>TRBJ1-1|TRBV29-1|NA|NA
CSVEITGAFTEAFF
TGCAGCGTTGAAATCACGGGGGCGTTCACTGAAGCTTTCTTT
>TRBJ1-6|TRBV6-6|NA|NA
CASSYGEVPPLHF
TGTGCCAGCAGTTACGGGGAAGTTCCGCCCCTCCACTTT
>TRBJ2-7|TRBV6-5|NA|TRBD2
CASSWGGEQYF
TGTGCCAGCAGTTGGGGGGGCGAGCAGTACTTC
>TRBJ2-7|TRBV7-2|NA|TRBD2
CASSIFPGRAYEQYF
TGTGCCAGCAGCATCTTTCCGGGGAGGGCCTACGAGCAGTACTTC
>TRBJ1-1|TRBV7-2|NA|NA
CASSLDQAARRTEAFF
TGTGCCAGCAGCCTAGACCAAGCGGCGCGGAGGACTGAAGCTTTCTTT
>TRBJ2-2|TRBV6-1|NA|NA
CASSEAMAPGELFF
TGTGCCAGCAGTGAAGCCATGGCACCCGGGGAGCTGTTTTTT
>TRBJ1-5|TRBV19|NA|NA
CASSYETGAGQPQHF
TGTGCCAGTAGTTACGAGACAGGCGCCGGTCAGCCCCAGCATTTT
>TRBJ1-1|TRBV11-3|NA|NA
CASSFLLRRTEAFF
TGTGCCAGCAGCTTTCTATTACGTAGGACTGAAGCTTTCTTT
>TRBJ2-1|TRBV9|NA|TRBD1
CASSASPGPGGQFF
TGTGCCAGCAGCGCGAGTCCAGGGCCAGGGGGGCAGTTCTTC
>TRBJ1-5|TRBV30|few|NA
CAWSVKGWSNQPQHF
TGTGCCTGGAGTGTAAAGGGCTGGAGCAATCAGCCCCAGCATTTT
>TRBJ2-3|TRBV6-4|NA|NA
CASSDETSDTQYF
TGTGCCAGCAGTGACGAGACCTCCGATACGCAGTATTTT
>TRBJ2-3|TRBV2|NA|NA
CASSLLDDTQYF
TGTGCCAGCAGCCTACTAGATGATACGCAGTATTTT
>TRBJ1-5|TRBV18|NA|TRBD1
CASSPTGSSNQPQHF
TGTGCCAGCTCTCCGACAGGGTCATCCAATCAGCCCCAGCATTTT